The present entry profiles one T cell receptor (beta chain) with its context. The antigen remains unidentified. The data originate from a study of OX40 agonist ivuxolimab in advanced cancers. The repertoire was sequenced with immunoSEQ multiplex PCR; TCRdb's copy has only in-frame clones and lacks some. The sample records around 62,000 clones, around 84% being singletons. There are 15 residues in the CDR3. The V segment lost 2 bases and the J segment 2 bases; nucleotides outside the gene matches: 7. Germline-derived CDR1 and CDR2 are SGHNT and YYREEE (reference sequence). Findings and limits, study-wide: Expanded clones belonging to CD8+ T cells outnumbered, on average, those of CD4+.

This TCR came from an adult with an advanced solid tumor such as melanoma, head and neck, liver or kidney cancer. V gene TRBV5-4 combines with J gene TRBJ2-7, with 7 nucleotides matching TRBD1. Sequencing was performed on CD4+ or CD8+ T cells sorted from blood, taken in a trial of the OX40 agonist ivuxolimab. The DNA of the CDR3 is TGTGCCAGCAGCTTACAGGGGAGAGGGGCCTACGAGCAGTACTTC. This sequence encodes CASSLQGRGAYEQYF.